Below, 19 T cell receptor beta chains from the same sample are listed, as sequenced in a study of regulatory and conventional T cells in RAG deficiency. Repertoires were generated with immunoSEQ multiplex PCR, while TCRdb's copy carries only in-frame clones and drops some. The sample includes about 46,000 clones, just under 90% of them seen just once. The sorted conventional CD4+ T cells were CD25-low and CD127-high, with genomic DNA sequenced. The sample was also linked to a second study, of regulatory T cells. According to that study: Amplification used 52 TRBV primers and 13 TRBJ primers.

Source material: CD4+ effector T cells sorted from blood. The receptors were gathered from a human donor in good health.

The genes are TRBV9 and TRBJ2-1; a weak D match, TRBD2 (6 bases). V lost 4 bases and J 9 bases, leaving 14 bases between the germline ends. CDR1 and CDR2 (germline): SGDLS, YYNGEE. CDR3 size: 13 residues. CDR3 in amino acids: CASSQLVGGEQFF. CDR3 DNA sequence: TGTGCCAGCAGCCAGCTGGTCGGGGGTGAGCAGTTCTTC.

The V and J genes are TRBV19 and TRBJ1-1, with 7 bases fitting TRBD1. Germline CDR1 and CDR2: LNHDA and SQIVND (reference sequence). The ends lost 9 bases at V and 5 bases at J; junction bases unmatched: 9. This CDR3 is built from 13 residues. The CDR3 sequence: CASFPTGRTEAFF. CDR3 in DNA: TGTGCCAGCTTTCCGACAGGGAGGACTGAAGCTTTCTTT.

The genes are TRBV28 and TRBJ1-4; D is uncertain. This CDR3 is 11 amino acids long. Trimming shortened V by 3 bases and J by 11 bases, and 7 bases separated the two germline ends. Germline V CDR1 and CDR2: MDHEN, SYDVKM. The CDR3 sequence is CASSFVGKLFF. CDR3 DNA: TGTGCCAGCAGTTTCGTTGGGAAACTGTTTTTT.

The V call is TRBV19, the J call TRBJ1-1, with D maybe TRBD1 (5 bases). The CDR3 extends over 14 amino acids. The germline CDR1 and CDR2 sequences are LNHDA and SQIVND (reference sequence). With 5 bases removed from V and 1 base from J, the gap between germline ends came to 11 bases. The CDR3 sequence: CASSVDTSNTEAFF. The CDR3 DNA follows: TGTGCCAGTAGTGTGGACACCTCGAACACTGAAGCTTTCTTT.

Written as DNA, the CDR3 is TGTGCCAGCAGCTTGGGACTAGCGGGGGCTGAGCAGTTCTTC. Encoded protein: CASSLGLAGAEQFF. The gene calls are TRBV5-5 and TRBJ2-1; 12 nucleotides align to TRBD2. The length of the CDR3 is 14 residues. V was clipped by 0 bases and J by 9 bases; unmatched bases: 1. CDR1 is SGHKS, CDR2 YYEKEE, per germline (reference sequence).

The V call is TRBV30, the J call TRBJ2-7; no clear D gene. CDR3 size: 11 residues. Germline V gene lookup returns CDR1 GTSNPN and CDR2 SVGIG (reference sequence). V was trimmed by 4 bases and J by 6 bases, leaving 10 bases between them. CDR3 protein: CAWNRPGEQYF. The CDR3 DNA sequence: TGTGCCTGGAATCGCCCGGGCGAGCAGTACTTC.

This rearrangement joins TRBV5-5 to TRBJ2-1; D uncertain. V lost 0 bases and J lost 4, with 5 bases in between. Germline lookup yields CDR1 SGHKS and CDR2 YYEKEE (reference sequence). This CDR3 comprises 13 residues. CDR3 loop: CASSLGVYNEQFF. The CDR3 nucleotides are TGTGCCAGCAGCTTGGGGGTATACAATGAGCAGTTCTTC.

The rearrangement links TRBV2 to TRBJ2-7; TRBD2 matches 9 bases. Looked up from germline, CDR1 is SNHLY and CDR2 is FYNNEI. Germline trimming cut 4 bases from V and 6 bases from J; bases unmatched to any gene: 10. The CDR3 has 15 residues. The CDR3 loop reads CASSVGAGGFPEQYF. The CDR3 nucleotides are TGTGCCAGCAGTGTCGGGGCGGGGGGGTTCCCCGAGCAGTACTTC.

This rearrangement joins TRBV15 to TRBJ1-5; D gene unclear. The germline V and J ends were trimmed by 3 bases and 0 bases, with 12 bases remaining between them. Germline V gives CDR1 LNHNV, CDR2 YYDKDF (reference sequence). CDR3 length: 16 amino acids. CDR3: CATSRDQEYSNQPQHF. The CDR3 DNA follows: TGTGCCACCAGCAGGGATCAGGAATATAGCAATCAGCCCCAGCATTTT. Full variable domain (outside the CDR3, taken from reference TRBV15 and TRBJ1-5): DAMVIQNPRYQVTQFGKPVTLSCSQTLNHNVMYWYQQKSSQAPKLLFHYYDKDFNNEADTPDNFQSRRPNTSFCFLDIRSPGLGDTAMYLCATSRDQEYSNQPQHFGDGTRLSIL.

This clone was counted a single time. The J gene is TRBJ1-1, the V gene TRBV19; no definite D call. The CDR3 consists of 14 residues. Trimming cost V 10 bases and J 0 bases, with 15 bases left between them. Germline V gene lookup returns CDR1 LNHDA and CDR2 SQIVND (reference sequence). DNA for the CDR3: TGTGCCACCCTCCCAACTGGGCTGAACACTGAAGCTTTCTTT. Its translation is CATLPTGLNTEAFF.

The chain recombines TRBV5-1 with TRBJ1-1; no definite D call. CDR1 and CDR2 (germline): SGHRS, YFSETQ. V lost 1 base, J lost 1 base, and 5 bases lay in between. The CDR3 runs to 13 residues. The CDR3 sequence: CASSLSENTEAFF. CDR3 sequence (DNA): TGCGCCAGCAGCTTGTCAGAGAACACTGAAGCTTTCTTT.

CDR3 loop: CSGVIRETQYF. CDR3 nucleotide sequence: TGCAGTGGAGTGATACGGGAGACCCAGTACTTC. The rearrangement links TRBV20-1 to TRBJ2-5; no firm D call. CDR1 and CDR2 from the germline V gene are DFQATT and SNEGSKA (reference sequence). The V end was cut by 7 bases, the J end by 5 bases, with 11 bases between. The length of the CDR3 is 11 residues.

The CDR3 DNA sequence: TGCAGTGCTAGGTCAGGGGGGACCCAGTACTTC. It translates to CSARSGGTQYF. V is TRBV20-1 and J is TRBJ2-5; TRBD1 matches at 7 bases. The germline V gene encodes CDR1 DFQATT and CDR2 SNEGSKA (reference sequence). The J segment lost 7 bases and the V segment lost 3 bases, leaving 2 bases of the junction unmatched. This CDR3 contains 11 residues.

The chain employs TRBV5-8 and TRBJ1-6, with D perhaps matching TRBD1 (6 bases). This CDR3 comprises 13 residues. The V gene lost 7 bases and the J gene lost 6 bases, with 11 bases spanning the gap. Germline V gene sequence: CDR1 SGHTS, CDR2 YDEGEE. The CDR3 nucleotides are TGTGCCAGCCGGGACAACTCTAATTCACCCCTCCACTTT. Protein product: CASRDNSNSPLHF.

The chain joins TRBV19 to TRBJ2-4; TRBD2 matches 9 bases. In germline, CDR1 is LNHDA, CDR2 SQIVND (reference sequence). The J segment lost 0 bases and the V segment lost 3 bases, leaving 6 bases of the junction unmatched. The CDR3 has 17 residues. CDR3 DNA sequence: TGTGCCAGTAGTATGCGTCTAGCGGGACTAGCCAAAAACATTCAGTACTTC. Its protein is CASSMRLAGLAKNIQYF.

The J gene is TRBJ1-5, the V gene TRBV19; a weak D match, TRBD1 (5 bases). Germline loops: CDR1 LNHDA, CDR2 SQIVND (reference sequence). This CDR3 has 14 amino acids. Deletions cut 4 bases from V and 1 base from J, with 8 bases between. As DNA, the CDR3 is TGTGCCAGTAGTACACAGGCGAGCAATCAGCCCCAGCATTTT. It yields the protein CASSTQASNQPQHF.

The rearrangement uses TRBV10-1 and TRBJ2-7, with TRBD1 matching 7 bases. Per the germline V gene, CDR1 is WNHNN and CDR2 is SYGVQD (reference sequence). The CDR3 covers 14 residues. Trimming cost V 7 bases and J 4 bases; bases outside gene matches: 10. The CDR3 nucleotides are TGCGCCAGCACGAATCTGGGGACAGAATACGAGCAGTACTTC. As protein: CASTNLGTEYEQYF.

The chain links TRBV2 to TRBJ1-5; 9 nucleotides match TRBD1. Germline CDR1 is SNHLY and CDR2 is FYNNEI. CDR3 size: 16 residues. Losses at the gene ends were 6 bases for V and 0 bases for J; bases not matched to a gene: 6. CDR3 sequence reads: CASRAHRGPSNQPQHF. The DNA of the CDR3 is TGTGCCAGCAGGGCGCACAGGGGGCCTAGCAATCAGCCCCAGCATTTT.

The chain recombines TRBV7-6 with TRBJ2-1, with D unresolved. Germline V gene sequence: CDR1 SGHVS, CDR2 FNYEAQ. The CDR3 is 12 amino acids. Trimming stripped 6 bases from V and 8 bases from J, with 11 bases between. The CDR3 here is CASSSPLHEQFF. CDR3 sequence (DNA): TGTGCCAGCAGTTCTCCATTGCATGAGCAGTTCTTC.